This is a list of T cell receptor beta chains from one sample in a study of T-cell reconstitution after alpha-beta-depleted transplantation in children. TCRdb recomputed calls from the PCR reads with MiXCR, one row per CDR3 protein. In the table there are over 200,000 distinct CDR3 sequences, 11% of which are singletons. Specimen: PBMCs, collected before TCRalphabeta/CD19-depleted stem cell transplant. The receptors come from a child younger than two with acute myeloid leukemia, due to receive a stem cell transplant. CDR3s include the opening cysteine and the closing phenylalanine or tryptophan.

J: TRBJ2-3; length: 14; V: TRBV20-1; CDR3: CSVAAGWGTDTQYF
J: TRBJ2-7; length: 13; V: TRBV19; CDR3: CASSEGGMYEQYF
J: TRBJ1-1; length: 15; V: TRBV29-1; CDR3: CSVTGGEFGSGEAFF
J: TRBJ2-7; length: 14; V: TRBV19; CDR3: CASSIGGLAYEQYF
J: TRBJ2-1; length: 18; V: TRBV6-2/TRBV6-3; CDR3: CASSYHTPSGRGYNEQFF
J: TRBJ2-1; length: 15; V: TRBV12-3/TRBV12-4; CDR3: CASRSRAGPRNEQFF
J: TRBJ1-1; length: 14; V: TRBV5-1; CDR3: CASSEGLGGTEAFF
J: TRBJ2-2; length: 14; V: TRBV20-1; CDR3: CSATRTSSTGELFF
J: TRBJ2-3; length: 14; V: TRBV7-6; CDR3: CASSPRVRTDTQYF
J: TRBJ2-2; length: 15; V: TRBV20-1; CDR3: CSANRLAGNTGELFF
J: TRBJ1-2; length: 16; V: TRBV15; CDR3: CATSRVTGLGYYGYTF
J: TRBJ1-2; length: 16; V: TRBV5-1; CDR3: CASSRLGGTGGDGYTF
J: TRBJ1-4; length: 13; V: TRBV5-1; CDR3: CASSTGTREKLFF
J: TRBJ2-7; length: 16; V: TRBV5-5; CDR3: CASSLRDRGSSYEQYF
J: TRBJ2-6; length: 17; V: TRBV4-3; CDR3: CASSQPPDTSGANVLTF